A single sample gave rise to the 31 T cell receptor beta chains below, sequenced in a study of T cell responses to AZD1222 COVID-19 vaccine. Clones were sequenced by immunoSEQ multiplex PCR, and TCRdb holds only the in-frame ones, with some missing. The table lists tens of thousands of clones, 88% of them singletons. The source material was peripheral blood, sampled 28 days after the second dose of the MenACWY control vaccine. These receptors were taken from an adult who received the MenACWY meningococcal vaccine as a control.

The CDR3 loop reads CASSPGQGYTDTQYF. CDR3 DNA: TGTGCCAGCAGCCCGGGACAGGGCTACACAGATACGCAGTATTTT. The chain joins TRBV28 to TRBJ2-3; 9 bases match TRBD1. The V segment lost 6 bases and the J segment 2 bases; nucleotides outside the gene matches: 6. CDR3 size: 15 residues. In germline, CDR1 is MDHEN, CDR2 SYDVKM. Full variable domain (remainder filled in from reference TRBV28 and TRBJ2-3): DVKVTQSSRYLVKRTGEKVFLECVQDMDHENMFWYRQDPGLGLRLIYFSYDVKMKEKGDIPEGYSVSREKKERFSLILESASTNQTSMYLCASSPGQGYTDTQYFGPGTRLTVL.

The J gene is TRBJ2-1, the V gene TRBV5-1, with D maybe TRBD2 (6 bases). The germline V gene has CDR1 SGHRS and CDR2 YFSETQ. The CDR3 runs 16 residues. V dropped 5 bases and J dropped 0 bases, with 15 bases sitting between them. CDR3 bases: TGCGCCAGCAGGTCGAATTTCGGGAGCTCCTACAATGAGCAGTTCTTC. Its translation: CASRSNFGSSYNEQFF.

The V call is TRBV2, the J call TRBJ1-3, with 7 positions matching TRBD1. This CDR3 has 16 residues. With V trimmed by 5 bases and J by 1 base, 8 bases remained unmatched. Germline V lookup: CDR1 SNHLY, CDR2 FYNNEI. The CDR3, as DNA: TGTGCCAGCAGTAAGGACAGGAATCGGTCTGGAAACACCATATATTTT. Its protein product is CASSKDRNRSGNTIYF.

The chain couples TRBV2 to TRBJ1-3; D call uncertain. Trimming cost V 10 bases and J 4 bases, with 5 bases left between them. The CDR3 has 10 residues. Per germline, CDR1 SNHLY and CDR2 FYNNEI. CDR3 sequence (DNA): TGTGCCACCGAGGGAAACACCATATATTTT. Translation gives CATEGNTIYF.

The chain couples TRBV24-1 to TRBJ2-1; 12 bases fit TRBD2. The germline V gene has CDR1 KGHDR and CDR2 SFDVKD. The CDR3 extends over 15 amino acids. Germline trimming cut 5 bases from V and 9 bases from J; bases unmatched to any gene: 7. The CDR3 spells CATSATSGRVGEQFF. CDR3 DNA sequence: TGTGCCACCAGTGCGACTAGCGGGAGAGTTGGTGAGCAGTTCTTC.

V usage is TRBV19 and J usage is TRBJ2-1; the D call may be TRBD1 or TRBD2 (6 bases each). V lost 2 bases and J 0 bases, leaving 8 bases between the germline ends. CDR1 LNHDA and CDR2 SQIVND come from the germline V gene (reference sequence). The CDR3 loop spans 15 amino acids. CDR3 sequence reads: CASSIPGASYNEQFF. For the CDR3, the DNA is TGTGCCAGTAGTATACCGGGGGCCTCCTACAATGAGCAGTTCTTC.

The chain couples TRBV11-3 to TRBJ2-2, with TRBD2 matching 14 bases. Trimming took 5 bases from V and 6 from J; bases not matched to a gene: 2. Looked up from germline, CDR1 is SGHNT and CDR2 is YENEEA. The CDR3 consists of 15 residues. Here the CDR3 DNA reads TGTGCCAGCAGCCGGGGACTAGCGGGAGCCGGGGAGCTGTTTTTT. This encodes CASSRGLAGAGELFF.

V and J are TRBV6-5 and TRBJ2-7, with TRBD2 matching 9 bases. The CDR3 contains 14 residues. The J segment lost 4 bases and the V segment lost 5 bases, leaving 6 bases of the junction unmatched. Germline loops: CDR1 MNHEY, CDR2 SVGAGI. The CDR3 DNA is TGTGCCAGCAGTCCAATAGCGGGAGAGTACGAGCAGTACTTC. Its translation: CASSPIAGEYEQYF.

The chain combines TRBV10-3 with TRBJ1-3, with TRBD1 as a possible D gene (5 bases). This CDR3 contains 12 residues. Trimming pared 4 bases from V and 4 bases from J, leaving 5 bases between. From germline, CDR1 is ENHRY and CDR2 SYGVKD. This CDR3 reads CAISGGGNTIYF. The CDR3 coding sequence is TGTGCCATCAGTGGGGGCGGAAACACCATATATTTT.

The genes are TRBV6-5 and TRBJ1-5, with no clear D. The CDR3 sequence is 16 residues long. Germline CDR1 MNHEY, CDR2 SVGAGI. Trimming removed 0 bases from V and 1 base from J, with 10 bases in between. This CDR3 reads CASSYSGPGSNQPQHF. The DNA for the CDR3 is TGTGCCAGCAGTTACTCGGGCCCAGGCAGCAATCAGCCCCAGCATTTT.

J is TRBJ1-4 and V is TRBV28, with 9 nucleotides matching TRBD1. Looked up from germline, CDR1 is MDHEN and CDR2 is SYDVKM. After removal of 6 bases from V and 1 base from J, the junction contained 0 bases not matched to a gene. The CDR3 covers 14 residues. The chain's CDR3 is CASRGQGTNEKLFF. The DNA of the CDR3 is TGTGCCAGCAGGGGACAGGGAACTAATGAAAAACTGTTTTTT.

V gene TRBV7-9 combines with J gene TRBJ2-7, with D tentatively TRBD1 (5 bases). Trimming removed 0 bases from V and 3 bases from J, with 6 bases in between. This CDR3 spans 13 amino acids. The germline CDR1 and CDR2 sequences are SEHNR and FQNEAQ (reference sequence). The CDR3: CASSLAQGYEQYF. The CDR3 nucleotides are TGTGCCAGCAGCTTAGCCCAGGGCTACGAGCAGTACTTC.

The CDR3 DNA sequence: TGTGCCAGCAGCTCCTTTTCCGAGCAGTACTTC. Translation: CASSSFSEQYF. The gene calls are TRBV6-2 or TRBV6-3 and TRBJ2-7; no clear D. Trimming removed 6 bases at V and 6 bases at J, with 9 bases between. Per the germline V gene, CDR1 is MNHEY and CDR2 is SVGEGT. The CDR3 is 11 amino acids.

The chain couples TRBV30 to TRBJ1-1; D gene ambiguous. This CDR3 has 14 residues. Germline loops: CDR1 GTSNPN, CDR2 SVGIG (reference sequence). V gave up 1 base and J gave up 4 bases, with 13 bases separating them. As DNA, the CDR3 is TGTGCCTGGAGTGAGGATTTCGTGAGCACTGAAGCTTTCTTT. Encoded protein: CAWSEDFVSTEAFF.

The chain recombines TRBV28 with TRBJ1-3, with D unclear. Trimming removed 6 bases at V and 7 bases at J, with 13 bases between. Germline CDR1 and CDR2: MDHEN and SYDVKM. The CDR3 covers 13 residues. The chain's CDR3 is CASRPKGRNTIYF. The CDR3 DNA is TGTGCCAGCAGGCCTAAAGGTCGGAACACCATATATTTT. Looking up the rest from reference TRBV28 and TRBJ1-3 gives the full variable domain: DVKVTQSSRYLVKRTGEKVFLECVQDMDHENMFWYRQDPGLGLRLIYFSYDVKMKEKGDIPEGYSVSREKKERFSLILESASTNQTSMYLCASRPKGRNTIYFGEGSWLTVV.

This clone was counted once. The chain is built from TRBV30 and TRBJ2-3, with D uncertain. V was clipped by 1 base and J by 0 bases, with 2 bases between them. The germline CDR1 and CDR2 sequences are GTSNPN and SVGIG (reference sequence). The CDR3 is 12 residues long. The CDR3 nucleotides are TGTGCCTGGAGTGGGAGCACAGATACGCAGTATTTT. Protein product: CAWSGSTDTQYF.

The CDR3 is CAISLGQYEQYF. The DNA for the CDR3 is TGTGCCATCAGCCTGGGACAGTACGAGCAGTACTTC. The V and J genes are TRBV10-3 and TRBJ2-7; 7 bases line up with TRBD1. With 6 bases clipped from V and 4 bases from J, the junction kept 3 bases outside the gene matches. Germline V gene sequence: CDR1 ENHRY, CDR2 SYGVKD. This CDR3 comprises 12 residues.

This chain links TRBV6-5 with TRBJ1-1; D is possibly TRBD1 (6 bases). The germline V gene encodes CDR1 MNHEY and CDR2 SVGAGI. V gave up 2 bases and J gave up 7 bases, with 11 bases separating them. The CDR3 loop spans 13 amino acids. This CDR3 reads CASSYGQYLEAFF. The DNA of the CDR3 is TGTGCCAGCAGTTACGGACAGTACCTTGAAGCTTTCTTT.

The chain carries TRBV19 and TRBJ2-7, with D maybe TRBD1 (6 bases). Looked up from germline, CDR1 is LNHDA and CDR2 is SQIVND (reference sequence). The CDR3 runs 13 residues. V was clipped by 5 bases and J by 2 bases, with 10 bases between them. The CDR3 region is CASSGGSTYEQYF. In DNA, the CDR3 is TGTGCCAGTAGTGGGGGCAGCACCTACGAGCAGTACTTC.

V gene TRBV27 combines with J gene TRBJ2-3; D not certain. The CDR3 runs 15 residues. Germline assignment: CDR1 MNHEY and CDR2 SMNVEV (reference sequence). Trimming cost V 3 bases and J 0 bases, with 10 bases left between them. The CDR3 protein is CASSFGLSSTDTQYF. As DNA, the CDR3 is TGTGCCAGCAGTTTCGGCCTTTCTAGCACAGATACGCAGTATTTT.

This clone was seen a handful of times. In DNA form, the CDR3 reads TGCGCCAGCAGACAGACAGGGGGAGGTTACGAGCAGTACTTC. It translates to CASRQTGGGYEQYF. The chain carries TRBV5-1 and TRBJ2-7, with 9 bases identical to TRBD1. The trim removed 5 bases at V and 4 bases at J, leaving 7 bases unmatched. Per germline, CDR1 SGHRS and CDR2 YFSETQ. The CDR3 has 14 amino acids. Variable domain in full (rest from reference TRBV5-1 and TRBJ2-7): KAGVTQTPRYLIKTRGQQVTLSCSPISGHRSVSWYQQTPGQGLQFLFEYFSETQRNKGNFPGRFSGRQFSNSRSEMNVSTLELGDSALYLCASRQTGGGYEQYFGPGTRLTVT.

V and J are TRBV4-1 and TRBJ1-2; 10 bases align to TRBD1. Trimming took 1 base from V and 1 from J; bases not matched to a gene: 6. The CDR3 spans 17 residues. CDR1 is MGHRA, CDR2 YSYEKL, per germline. The DNA for the CDR3 is TGCGCCAGCAGCCAAGTGGGACAGGGGATAGGTAACTATGGCTACACCTTC. Amino acid sequence: CASSQVGQGIGNYGYTF.

The chain couples TRBV5-1 to TRBJ1-6, with TRBD1 identical over 9 bases. The V and J ends lost 0 bases and 10 bases, in that order; junction bases with no gene match: 8. CDR1 and CDR2 from the germline V gene are SGHRS and YFSETQ. CDR3 length: 16 residues. The CDR3 loop reads CASSLGTGAVRSPLHF. CDR3 coding DNA: TGCGCCAGCAGCTTGGGGACAGGGGCCGTTAGGTCACCCCTCCACTTT.

The rearrangement joins TRBV28 to TRBJ1-2; TRBD1 agrees at 8 bases. J was trimmed by 1 base and V by 6 bases; bases with no gene match: 4. The germline V gene encodes CDR1 MDHEN and CDR2 SYDVKM. This CDR3 has 14 amino acids. The DNA of the CDR3 is TGTGCCAGCAGGACACAGGGGGTTAACTATGGCTACACCTTC. Amino acids: CASRTQGVNYGYTF.

The chain couples TRBV5-1 to TRBJ2-7, with 8 bases matching TRBD1. The length of the CDR3 is 15 residues. Germline values: CDR1 SGHRS, CDR2 YFSETQ. The V segment lost 0 bases and the J segment 6 bases; nucleotides outside the gene matches: 8. The CDR3 region is CASSLGTGTGAEQYF. CDR3 nucleotides: TGCGCCAGCAGCTTGGGGACCGGGACAGGCGCCGAGCAGTACTTC.

This clone was observed once. The rearrangement links TRBV5-1 to TRBJ1-1; 9 nucleotides align to TRBD1. This CDR3 comprises 14 residues. Germline loops: CDR1 SGHRS, CDR2 YFSETQ. After removal of 4 bases from V and 5 bases from J, the junction contained 6 bases not matched to a gene. The CDR3 region is CASSEQGARTEAFF. In DNA form, the CDR3 reads TGCGCCAGCAGCGAACAGGGGGCGAGAACTGAAGCTTTCTTT. The variable domain in full, with the rest retrieved from reference TRBV5-1 and TRBJ1-1, is KAGVTQTPRYLIKTRGQQVTLSCSPISGHRSVSWYQQTPGQGLQFLFEYFSETQRNKGNFPGRFSGRQFSNSRSEMNVSTLELGDSALYLCASSEQGARTEAFFGQGTRLTVV.

The rearrangement joins TRBV7-9 to TRBJ2-7; D possibly matches TRBD1 or TRBD2 (5 bases each). In germline, CDR1 is SEHNR, CDR2 FQNEAQ (reference sequence). V lost 5 bases and J lost 2, with 10 bases in between. This CDR3 has 13 residues. CDR3 DNA: TGTGCCAGCAGCCTCCGGGGACCCTACGAGCAGTACTTC. This gives the protein CASSLRGPYEQYF.

J is TRBJ1-2 and V is TRBV4-1; D remains unclear. Per germline, CDR1 MGHRA and CDR2 YSYEKL. Trimming removed 3 bases from V and 0 bases from J, with 5 bases in between. CDR3 size: 13 residues. CDR3 residues: CASSHKANYGYTF. The CDR3 region has the DNA TGCGCCAGCAGCCACAAGGCTAACTATGGCTACACCTTC.

The rearrangement links TRBV10-3 to TRBJ2-7, with 7 bases lining up with TRBD1. J was trimmed by 6 bases and V by 4 bases; bases with no gene match: 6. The CDR3 sequence is 13 residues long. The V gene's germline CDR1 is ENHRY and CDR2 SYGVKD. The CDR3 nucleotides are TGTGCCATCAGTGTAACAGGGGTAGGCGAGCAGTACTTC. Its protein product is CAISVTGVGEQYF.

V usage is TRBV10-2 and J usage is TRBJ1-6, with D perhaps TRBD1 (5 bases). V was pared by 3 bases and J by 6 bases, with 18 bases between. Germline-derived CDR1 and CDR2 are WSHSY and SAAADI. This CDR3 spans 17 amino acids. The CDR3 sequence: CASSDLQMGPANSPLHF. As DNA, the CDR3 is TGCGCCAGCAGTGACCTCCAAATGGGGCCGGCTAATTCACCCCTCCACTTT.

The chain is built from TRBV18 and TRBJ1-6; 7 nucleotides align to TRBD1. Germline V CDR1 and CDR2: KGHSH, LQKENI. CDR3 length: 13 residues. With V trimmed by 6 bases and J by 5 bases, 1 base remained unmatched. CDR3 sequence: CASSQGDNSPLHF. In DNA, the CDR3 is TGTGCCAGCTCGCAGGGGGATAATTCACCCCTCCACTTT. Full variable domain (missing parts from reference TRBV18 and TRBJ1-6): NAGVMQNPRHLVRRRGQEARLRCSPMKGHSHVYWYRQLPEEGLKFMVYLQKENIIDESGMPKERFSAEFPKEGPSILRIQQVVRGDSAAYFCASSQGDNSPLHFGNGTRLTVT.